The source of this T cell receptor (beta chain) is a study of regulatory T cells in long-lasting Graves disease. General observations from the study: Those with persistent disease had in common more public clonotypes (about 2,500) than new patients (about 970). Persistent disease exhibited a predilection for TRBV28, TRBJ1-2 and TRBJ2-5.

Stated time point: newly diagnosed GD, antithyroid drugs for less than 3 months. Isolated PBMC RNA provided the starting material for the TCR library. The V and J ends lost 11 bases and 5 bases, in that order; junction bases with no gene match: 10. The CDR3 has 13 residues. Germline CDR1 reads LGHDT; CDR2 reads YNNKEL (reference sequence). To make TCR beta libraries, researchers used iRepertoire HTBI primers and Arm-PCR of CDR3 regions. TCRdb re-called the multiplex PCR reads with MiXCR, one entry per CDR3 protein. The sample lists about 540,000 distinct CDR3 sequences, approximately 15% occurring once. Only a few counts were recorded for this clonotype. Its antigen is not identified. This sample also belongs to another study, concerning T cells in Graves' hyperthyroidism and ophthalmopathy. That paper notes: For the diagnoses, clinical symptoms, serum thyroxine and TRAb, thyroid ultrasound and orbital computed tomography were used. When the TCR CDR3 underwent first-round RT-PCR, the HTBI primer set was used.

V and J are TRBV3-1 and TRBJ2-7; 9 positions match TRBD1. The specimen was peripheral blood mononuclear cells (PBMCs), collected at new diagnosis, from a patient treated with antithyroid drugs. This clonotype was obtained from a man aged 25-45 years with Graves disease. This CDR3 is CASCPGTGNEQYF. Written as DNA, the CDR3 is TGTGCCTCATGTCCGGGGACAGGGAACGAGCAGTACTTC.